The text below deals with one TCR beta chain. It lacks a known antigen. Base qualities were left out, and no much larger clone turns up one base away. The sample belongs to a study of blood T cell repertoires in COVID-19 (TCRdb year 2020). The study in broad terms: Samples covering the acute and convalescent phases of COVID-19 were provided by collaborators in the United States, Italy and Spain. The prospective study material was composed of cDNA or gDNA derived from T cells, B-cell-depleted T cells, or PBMCs. Deeply sampled blood TCRbeta repertoires from subjects exposed to, actively infected with, or recovered from COVID-19 were included in the dataset. The repertoires were released in a freely available public database intended as a resource for research on the immune response to SARS-CoV-2. Samples were obtained from the ongoing ImmuneRACE study (first 160 participants) and from over 1,000 subjects provided by 6 global collaborators. Nearly every sample came with metadata listing a de-identified subject ID, COVID-19 status, age in years and sex. HLA class I and class II types, where available, came from metadata supplied by the sample provider rather than from assay-based typing. What the study reported, not specific to this receptor: The quantity of clinical and demographic metadata differed by source and by participant and was supplied without curation.

TCRbeta CDR3 regions were amplified from genomic DNA by means of the immunoSEQ Assay, a bias-controlled multiplex PCR. For the original study's pipeline: Nucleated cell counts per sample were estimated from amplification of reference gene primers within the assay. To quantify the absolute abundance of each unique TCRbeta CDR3 rearrangement, sequence reads were collapsed and filtered. Productive Simpson clonality was computed per sample as the square root of Simpson's diversity index over productive rearrangements. The immuneACCESS repertoire file appears here via TCRdb, limited to in-frame rearrangements. These files lack a portion of the clones; in checked studies, under half of the deficit traces to unresolved V genes, and the cause of the others is not known. V and J calls and clone size follow that table, whereas D and trimming were derived from the DNA. The sample table contains 150,000 to 200,000 clones; only one count was recorded for under 85% of them. 2.5% to 3% of the sample goes to the ten largest clones.

The collaborating institutions used their own protocols to collect whole blood in K2EDTA tubes. For TCRbeta analysis, collaborators shipped samples as frozen whole blood, isolated PBMCs, or DNA extracted from either of those sample types. Via the germline V gene, CDR1 is SNHLY and CDR2 FYNNEI. The CDR3 holds 16 amino acids from the cysteine to the phenylalanine. Of all the DNA, just the CDR3 is kept, 48 bases in frame from base 1. The germline V end is reduced by 2 bases and the J end by 1 base; junction bases left unmatched: 1. This sequence uses TRBV2 and TRBJ1-6; 8 bases in the junction line up with TRBD1. This sequence was found in a man aged 70-80 years with acute or convalescent COVID-19. The sequenced material came from peripheral blood. This receptor has the CDR3 CASSEQGASYNSPLHF. In nucleotide form, the sequence is TGTGCCAGCAGTGAACAGGGGGCGTCCTATAATTCACCCCTCCACTTT. The CDR3, completed at both ends by the reference TRBV2 and TRBJ1-6 genes, gives the full variable domain EPEVTQTPSHQVTQMGQEVILRCVPISNHLYFYWYRQILGQKVEFLVSFYNNEISEKSEIFDDQFSVERPDGSNFTLKIRSTKLEDSAMYFCASSEQGASYNSPLHFGNGTRLTVT.